This T cell receptor beta chain was sequenced for a study of blood T cell repertoires in COVID-19. The CDR3 has 15 residues. V shed 8 bases and J shed 10 bases, with 24 bases lying between them. Germline V lookup: CDR1 MNHEY, CDR2 SVGAGI. Clones were sequenced by immunoSEQ multiplex PCR, and TCRdb holds only the in-frame ones, with some missing. The table records more than 200,000 clones, around 83% of them present only once. This TCR derives from a woman aged 80 or over with COVID-19, enrolled during active disease. V gene TRBV6-5 combines with J gene TRBJ2-1, with D perhaps TRBD1 (7 bases). The sequenced sample consisted of peripheral blood. CDR3 coding DNA: TGTGCCAGCGGGGGCGGGACAGTGCCCTTAGGGGAGCAGTTCTTC. It translates to CASGGGTVPLGEQFF.